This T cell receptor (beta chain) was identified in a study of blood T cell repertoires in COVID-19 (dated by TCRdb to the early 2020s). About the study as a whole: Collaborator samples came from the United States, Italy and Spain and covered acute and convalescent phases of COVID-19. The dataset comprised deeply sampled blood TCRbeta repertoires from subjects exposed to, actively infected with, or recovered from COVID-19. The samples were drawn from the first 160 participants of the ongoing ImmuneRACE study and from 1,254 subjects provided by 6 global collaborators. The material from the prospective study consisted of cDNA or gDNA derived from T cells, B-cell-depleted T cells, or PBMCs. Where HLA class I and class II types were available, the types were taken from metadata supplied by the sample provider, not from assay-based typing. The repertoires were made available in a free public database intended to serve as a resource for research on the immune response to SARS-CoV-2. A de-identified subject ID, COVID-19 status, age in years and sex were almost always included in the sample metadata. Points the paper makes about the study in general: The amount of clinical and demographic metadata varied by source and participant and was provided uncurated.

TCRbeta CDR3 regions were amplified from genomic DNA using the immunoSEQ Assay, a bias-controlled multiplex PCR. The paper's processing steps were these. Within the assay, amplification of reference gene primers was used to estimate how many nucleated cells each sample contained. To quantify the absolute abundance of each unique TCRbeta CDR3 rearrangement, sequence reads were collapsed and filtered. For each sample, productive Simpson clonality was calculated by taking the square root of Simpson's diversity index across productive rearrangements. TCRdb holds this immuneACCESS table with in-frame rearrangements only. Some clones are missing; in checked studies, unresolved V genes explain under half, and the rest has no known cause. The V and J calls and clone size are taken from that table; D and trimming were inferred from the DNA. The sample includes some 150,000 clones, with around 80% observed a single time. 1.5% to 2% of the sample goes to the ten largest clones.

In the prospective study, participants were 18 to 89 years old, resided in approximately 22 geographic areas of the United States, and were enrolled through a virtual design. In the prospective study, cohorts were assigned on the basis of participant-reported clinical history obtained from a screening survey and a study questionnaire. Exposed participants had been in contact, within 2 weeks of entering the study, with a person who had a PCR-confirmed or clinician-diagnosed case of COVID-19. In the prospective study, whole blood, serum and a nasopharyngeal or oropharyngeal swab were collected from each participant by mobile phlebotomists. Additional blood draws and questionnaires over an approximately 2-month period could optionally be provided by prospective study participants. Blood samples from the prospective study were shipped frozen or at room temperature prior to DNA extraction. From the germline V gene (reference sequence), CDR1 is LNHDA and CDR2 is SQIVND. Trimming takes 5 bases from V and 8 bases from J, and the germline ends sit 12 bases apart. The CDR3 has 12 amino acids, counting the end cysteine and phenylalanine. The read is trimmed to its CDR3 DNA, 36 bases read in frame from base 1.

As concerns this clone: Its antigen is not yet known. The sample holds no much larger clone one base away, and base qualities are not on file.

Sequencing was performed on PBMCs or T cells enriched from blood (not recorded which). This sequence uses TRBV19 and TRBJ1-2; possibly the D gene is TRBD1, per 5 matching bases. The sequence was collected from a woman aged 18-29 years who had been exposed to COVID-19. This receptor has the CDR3 CASSPGPVGYTF. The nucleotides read TGTGCCAGTAGTCCAGGGCCCGTGGGCTACACCTTC.